The clone carrying this T cell receptor beta chain was seen repeatedly, ten times or more. The target antigen is unknown. The data were obtained in a study of HIV-infected patients and healthy controls. Study-level results: HIV-infected patients and controls differed significantly in mean usage of eight alpha and eight beta V genes. Compared with untreated HIV+ repertoires, healthy controls showed roughly threefold more distinct CDR3s and higher Shannon diversity.

The V gene's germline CDR1 is SGHVS and CDR2 FQNEAQ. The CDR3 has 17 residues. Trimming removed 5 bases from V and 4 bases from J; junction bases left unmatched: 16. Whole blood was used without fractionation, so all unsorted peripheral T cells were included. A roughly 2.4 ml peripheral blood sample was taken for RNA. Alpha and beta constant-region primers primed reverse transcription of 500 to 550 ng RNA. Using multiplexing indices, alpha and beta chain libraries were generated apart by chain-specific third strand synthesis. A single primer pair per chain amplified all rearrangements, with per-molecule barcodes. TCRdb processed the 5' RACE reads anew with MiXCR; each CDR3 protein has one entry. The table has about 17,000 distinct CDR3 sequences, roughly 9.1% seen once.

This rearrangement joins TRBV7-8 to TRBJ2-5, with 7 nucleotides matching TRBD1. This TCR was sampled from an adult in good health. The sequenced sample consisted of blood. The DNA for the CDR3 is TGTGCCAGCAGCCCAAAGCCTACAGGGGTGATGGGAGAGACCCAGTACTTC. It encodes CASSPKPTGVMGETQYF.